These 3 T cell receptor beta chains share one sample of origin, sequenced in a study of metastatic and nonmetastatic thyroid tumors. Via MiXCR, TCRdb re-called the PCR reads. The sample consists of 15,000 to 20,000 clones, less than 25% of them appearing once. All patients reached thyroid surgery having received no treatment beforehand. Source material: adjacent normal tissue. Every receptor here comes from a female donor with papillary thyroid cancer or a benign thyroid nodule (not recorded which). Some clones in this sample may be carry-over from other donors' samples.

CDR3 in DNA: TGTGCCAGCAGCTCCGGGGACAGTGGGGGAACGGAGACCCAGTACTTC. Its protein is CASSSGDSGGTETQYF. This chain uses TRBV13 with TRBJ2-5; 7 nucleotides align to TRBD1. This CDR3 contains 16 residues. Germline CDR1 is PRHDT and CDR2 is FYEKMQ (reference sequence). With V trimmed by 4 bases and J by 5 bases, 13 bases remained unmatched. The full variable domain, its missing parts supplied by reference TRBV13 and TRBJ2-5, is AAGVIQSPRHLIKEKRETATLKCYPIPRHDTVYWYQQGPGQDPQFLISFYEKMQSDKGSIPDRFSAQQFSDYHSELNMSSLELGDSALYFCASSSGDSGGTETQYFGPGTRLLVL.

The chain combines TRBV7-2 with TRBJ1-2, with 7 bases matching TRBD1. The CDR3 spans 14 residues. Looked up from germline, CDR1 is SGHTA and CDR2 is FQGNSA. V trimming: 3 bases; J trimming: 8 bases; junction bases outside the gene matches: 9. In nucleotides, the CDR3 is TGTGCCAGCAGCTTGTACACAGGGGAACTAGGCTACACCTTC. It yields the protein CASSLYTGELGYTF.

This clone was detected only a few times. The V gene is TRBV6-5, the J gene TRBJ2-5; D possibly corresponds to TRBD2 (7 bases). The CDR3 is 17 residues long. V gave up 2 bases and J gave up 3 bases, with 19 bases separating them. The germline V gene has CDR1 MNHEY and CDR2 SVGAGI. The CDR3 bases are TGTGCCAGCAGTTACAAATTTCCGGGGGGCTCCAAAGAGACCCAGTACTTC. Its protein is CASSYKFPGGSKETQYF.